The clone carrying this T cell receptor (beta chain) was seen only a few times. Its antigen is not known. Donors were six healthy women in three monozygous twin pairs. This sample was taken from a study of identical twins' blood T cells. Study-wide findings and caveats: Top TCRbeta clonotypes were shared more with twin than unrelated donors. Twins shared about as many clonotypes as their cloneset sizes predicted.

TCRdb recomputed calls from the 5' RACE reads with MiXCR, one row per CDR3 protein. The sample lists 350,000 to 400,000 distinct CDR3 sequences, over 25% occurring once. V was cut by 6 bases and J by 0 bases, with 9 bases left in between. CDR3 size: 14 residues. Germline assignment: CDR1 SGHVS and CDR2 FNYEAQ. The V gene is TRBV7-6, the J gene TRBJ1-3, with no clear D. This TCR was recovered from a woman aged 18 to 55 in good health. The sample consisted of PBMCs. CDR3 sequence: CASSQLNSGNTIYF. The DNA of the CDR3 is TGTGCCAGCAGTCAACTCAACTCTGGAAACACCATATATTTT.